This entry concerns a single T cell receptor (beta chain). What it binds is not known. TCRdb's table, derived via immunoSEQ multiplex PCR, lists solely in-frame clones and lacks some. The sample records about 110,000 clones, 85% to 90% being singletons. The sample belongs to a study of Tregs in tolerant kidney transplant recipients. Findings of the study overall: Donor-specific Treg expansion exceeded global Treg expansion in tolerant patients, suggesting antigen drive. Expanding Tregs on activated donor B cells appeared to best identify donor-specific TCRbeta clones.

CD4+CD25+CD127- Tregs, CD4+CD25- non-Tregs, CD4 and CD8 cells were sorted. The V end was cut by 5 bases, the J end by 5 bases, with 17 bases between. CDR3 length: 15 residues. From germline, CDR1 is MDHEN and CDR2 SYDVKM. The chain has TRBV28 and TRBJ2-3; possible D gene TRBD2, 6 bases. The receptor comes from a human donor who received a combined kidney and bone marrow transplant. Sequencing used CD4+ T cells from blood, obtained before the transplant. CDR3 nucleotides: TGTGCCAGCAGTGCCTCTAGCGTTGCAGGAGATACGCAGTATTTT. Translating gives CASSASSVAGDTQYF.